This T cell receptor (beta chain) was captured by sequencing in a study of blood T cells in healthy people across ages. This CDR3 comprises 16 residues. Germline V CDR1 and CDR2: SGHRS, YFSETQ. On this clonotype itself: As yet, its antigen is unknown.

PCR was performed a second time for about 7 to 11 cycles using a sample-barcoded 5' primer and a J-beta primer mix. Tagging of each cDNA molecule was performed by a template-switch adaptor with 12 random nucleotides. Sequencing recovered at least 2.5 million CDR3-containing paired-end reads from each sample. TCRdb re-called the 5' RACE reads with MiXCR, one entry per CDR3 protein. The profile covers some 700,000 distinct CDR3 sequences, with approximately 43% appearing a single time and 20% to 25% taken by the ten largest. Findings of the study overall: In the absence of known donor CMV status, changes in expanded clonotypes were possibly confounded.

This receptor was identified in a woman in her fifties or sixties in good health. The rearrangement links TRBV5-1 to TRBJ2-1; 8 nucleotides line up with TRBD2. The tail of the sequence fits TRBJ2-7 better, so the J call may be wrong. Sample: blood. CDR3 sequence reads: CASTSSGGSSYNEQYF. DNA for the CDR3: TGCGCCAGCACCAGCTCGGGAGGGAGCTCCTACAATGAGCAGTACTTC.